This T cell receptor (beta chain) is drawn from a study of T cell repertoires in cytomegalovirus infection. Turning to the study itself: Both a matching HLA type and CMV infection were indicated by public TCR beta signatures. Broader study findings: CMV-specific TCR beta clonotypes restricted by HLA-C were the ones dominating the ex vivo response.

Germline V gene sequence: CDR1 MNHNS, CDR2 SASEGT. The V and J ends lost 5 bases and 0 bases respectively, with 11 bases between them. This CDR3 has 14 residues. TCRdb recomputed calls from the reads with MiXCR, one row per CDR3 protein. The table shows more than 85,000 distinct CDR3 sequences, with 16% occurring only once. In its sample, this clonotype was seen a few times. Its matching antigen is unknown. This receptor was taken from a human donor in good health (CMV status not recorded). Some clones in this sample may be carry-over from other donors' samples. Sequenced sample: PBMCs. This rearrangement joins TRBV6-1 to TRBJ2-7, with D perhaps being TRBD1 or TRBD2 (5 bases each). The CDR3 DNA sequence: TGTGCCAGCAGTCGATCCGGGACCTCCTACGAGCAGTACTTC. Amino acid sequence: CASSRSGTSYEQYF.